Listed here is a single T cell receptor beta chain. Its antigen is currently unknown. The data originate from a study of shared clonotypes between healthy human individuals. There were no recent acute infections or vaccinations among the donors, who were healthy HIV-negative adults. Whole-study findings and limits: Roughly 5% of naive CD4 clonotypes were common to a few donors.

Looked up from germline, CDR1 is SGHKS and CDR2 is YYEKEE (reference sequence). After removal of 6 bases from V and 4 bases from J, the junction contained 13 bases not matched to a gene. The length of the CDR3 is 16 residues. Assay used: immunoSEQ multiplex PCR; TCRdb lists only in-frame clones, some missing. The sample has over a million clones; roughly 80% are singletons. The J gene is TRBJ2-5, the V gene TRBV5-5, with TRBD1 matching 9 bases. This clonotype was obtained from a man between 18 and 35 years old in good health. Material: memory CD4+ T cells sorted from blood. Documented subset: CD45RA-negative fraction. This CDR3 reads CASTPGTGYWRETQYF. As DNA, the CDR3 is TGTGCCAGCACCCCTGGGACAGGGTATTGGAGAGAGACCCAGTACTTC.